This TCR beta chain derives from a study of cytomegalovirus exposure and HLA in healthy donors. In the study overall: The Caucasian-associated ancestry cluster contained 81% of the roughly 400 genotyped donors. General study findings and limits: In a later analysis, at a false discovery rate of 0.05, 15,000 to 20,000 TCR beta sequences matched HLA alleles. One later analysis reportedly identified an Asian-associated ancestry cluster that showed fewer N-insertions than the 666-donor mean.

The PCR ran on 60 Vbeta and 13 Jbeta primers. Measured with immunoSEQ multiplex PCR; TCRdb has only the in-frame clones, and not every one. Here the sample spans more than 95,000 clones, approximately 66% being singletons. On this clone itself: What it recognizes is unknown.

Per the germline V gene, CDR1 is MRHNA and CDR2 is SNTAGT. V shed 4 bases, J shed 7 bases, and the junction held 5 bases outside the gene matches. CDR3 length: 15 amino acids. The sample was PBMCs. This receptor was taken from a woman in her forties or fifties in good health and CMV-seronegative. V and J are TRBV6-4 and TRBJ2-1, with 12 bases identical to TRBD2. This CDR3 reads CASSATSGRLNEQFF. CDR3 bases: TGTGCCAGCAGTGCGACTAGCGGGAGATTAAATGAGCAGTTCTTC.